This TCR beta chain was sequenced for a study of T cell responses to AZD1222 COVID-19 vaccine (TCRdb year 2021). For the study in its entirety: TCR sequencing covered 230 to 250 trial participants: roughly 200 given two doses of AZD1222 and approximately 26 given two doses of MenACWY control vaccine. Trial participants were enrolled into age subgroups of 18-55, 56-69 and 70-plus years, which contained approximately 150, 30 and 60 TCR-sequenced participants, respectively.

Beyond this particular receptor, the publication reports: Most participants were white British and females outnumbered males, and the authors suggested that clonal diversity may have been underestimated. CD4 TCRs associated with the vaccine covered the entire spike protein, and the dominant responses were in regions 160-218 and 743-854. A significant rise in spike-specific TCR breadth and depth was observed after two AZD1222 doses relative to day 0 and relative to MenACWY recipients. Nearly half of unique spike-specific TCRs reportedly recognized epitopes outside regions mutated in the B.1.351 and B.1.1.7 variants. In the small 56-69-year group, the increase in depth fell short of significance, most likely because of low power. Because no day 14 peak-response samples were available, repertoires were characterized only after the peak T cell response. Conclusions about previously exposed vaccinees are limited because only five to seven AZD1222 recipients were SARS-CoV-2 seropositive at baseline.

A remark on this clone: Its antigen is currently not known. Qualities for individual bases were not recorded, and no much larger clone is one base off.

CDR3 length: 14 amino acids, cysteine to phenylalanine. The read is trimmed to its CDR3 DNA, 42 bases read in frame from base 1. Relative to germline, V is missing 9 bases and J is missing 6 bases, with 8 bases of the junction outside any gene match. The germline V gene encodes CDR1 MDHEN and CDR2 SYDVKM. The CDR3 regions of human TCRbeta chains were analyzed by immunosequencing. Per the original workflow: TCRs in the repertoires were compared against a reference library of SARS-CoV-2-specific TCRs that had been generated with the MIRA antigen-specificity platform. Breadth was defined as the fraction of unique TCRs that were SARS-CoV-2-associated. Depth was defined as the fraction of total T cells that were SARS-CoV-2-associated. Using the MIRA data, each spike-specific TCR was mapped to the spike region that the TCR reacts to and placed in a CD4 or CD8 class. Log10-transformed breadth and depth values were compared by one-way ANOVA with Sidak's multiple comparisons tests. TCRdb took over this immuneACCESS table, retaining in-frame rearrangements with V and J assigned. Such tables are incomplete; in checked studies, under half of the missing clones stem from an unresolved V gene, and the remainder is unexplained. That table gives V, J and clone size, and the DNA gave D and trimming. The table for this sample lists 150,000 or so clones; approximately 90% of them were counted only once. 3% to 4% of the sample lies in the top ten.

Read against the paper, the sample's time point label means: about 28 days (+/-7) after the second vaccine dose. AZD1222 recipients with second doses at about 4 weeks or about 12 weeks were pooled, because spike-specific TCR depth and breadth did not differ between schedules. Vaccinee samples were obtained from the UK trials COV001 and COV002, which included a single-blind randomized controlled phase 2/3 trial of AZD1222 (ChAdOx1 nCoV-19) in healthy adults. For TCRbeta chain sequencing, PBMC samples from trial participants were taken at day 0 and at day 28 after the second dose. This TCR derives from an adult who received the AZD1222 COVID-19 vaccine. This sequence uses TRBV28 and TRBJ1-5, with 10 bases in between that match TRBD1. Material: peripheral blood, obtained 28 days after the second AZD1222 dose. The base sequence is TGTGCCAGACGACAGGGGGCAGTGGGTCAGCCCCAGCATTTT. The encoded protein is CARRQGAVGQPQHF.